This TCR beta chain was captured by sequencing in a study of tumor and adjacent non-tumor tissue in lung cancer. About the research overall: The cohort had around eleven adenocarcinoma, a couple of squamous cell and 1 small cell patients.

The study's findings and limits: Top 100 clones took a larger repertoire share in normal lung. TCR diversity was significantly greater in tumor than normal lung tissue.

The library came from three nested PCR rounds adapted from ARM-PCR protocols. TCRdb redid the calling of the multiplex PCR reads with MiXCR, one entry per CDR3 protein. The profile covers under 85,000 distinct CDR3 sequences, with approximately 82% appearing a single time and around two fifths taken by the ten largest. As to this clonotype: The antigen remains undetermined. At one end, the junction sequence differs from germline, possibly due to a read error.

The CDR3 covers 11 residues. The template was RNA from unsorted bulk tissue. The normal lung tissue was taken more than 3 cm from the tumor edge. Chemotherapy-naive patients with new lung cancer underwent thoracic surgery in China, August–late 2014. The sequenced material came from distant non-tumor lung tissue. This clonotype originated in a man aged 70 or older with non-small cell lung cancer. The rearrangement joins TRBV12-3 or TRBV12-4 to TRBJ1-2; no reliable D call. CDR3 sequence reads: CARTLGDGYTF. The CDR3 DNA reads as TGTGCTAGGACCCTGGGAGATGGCTATACCTTC.